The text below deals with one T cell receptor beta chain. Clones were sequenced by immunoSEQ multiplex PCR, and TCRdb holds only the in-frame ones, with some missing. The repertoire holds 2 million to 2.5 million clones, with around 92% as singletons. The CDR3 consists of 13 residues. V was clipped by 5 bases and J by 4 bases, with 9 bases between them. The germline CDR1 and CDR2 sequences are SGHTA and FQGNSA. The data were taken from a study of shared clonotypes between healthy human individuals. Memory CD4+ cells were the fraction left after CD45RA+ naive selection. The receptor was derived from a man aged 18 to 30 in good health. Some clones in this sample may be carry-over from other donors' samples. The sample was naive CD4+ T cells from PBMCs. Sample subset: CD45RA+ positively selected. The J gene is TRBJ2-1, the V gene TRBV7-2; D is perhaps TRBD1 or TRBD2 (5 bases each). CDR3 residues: CASSRDEYNEQFF. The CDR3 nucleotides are TGTGCCAGCAGCCGGGACGAGTACAATGAGCAGTTCTTC. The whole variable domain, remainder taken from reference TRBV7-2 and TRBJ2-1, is GAGVSQSPSNKVTEKGKDVELRCDPISGHTALYWYRQSLGQGLEFLIYFQGNSAPDKSGLPSDRFSAERTGGSVSTLTIQRTQQEDSAVYLCASSRDEYNEQFFGPGTRLTVL.